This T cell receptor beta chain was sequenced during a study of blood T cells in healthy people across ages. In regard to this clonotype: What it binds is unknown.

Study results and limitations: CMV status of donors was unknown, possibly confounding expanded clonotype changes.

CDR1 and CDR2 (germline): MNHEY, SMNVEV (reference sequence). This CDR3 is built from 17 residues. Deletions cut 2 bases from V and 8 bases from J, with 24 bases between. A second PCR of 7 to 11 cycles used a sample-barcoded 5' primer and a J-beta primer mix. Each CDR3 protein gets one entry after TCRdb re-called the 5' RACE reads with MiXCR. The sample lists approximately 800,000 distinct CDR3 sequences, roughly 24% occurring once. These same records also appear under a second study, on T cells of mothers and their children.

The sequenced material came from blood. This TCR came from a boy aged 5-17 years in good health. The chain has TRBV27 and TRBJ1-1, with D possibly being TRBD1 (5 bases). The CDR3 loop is CASSLLVFEEEGEEAFF. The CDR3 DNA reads TGTGCCAGCAGTTTACTAGTCTTCGAGGAGGAAGGGGAGGAAGCTTTCTTT.